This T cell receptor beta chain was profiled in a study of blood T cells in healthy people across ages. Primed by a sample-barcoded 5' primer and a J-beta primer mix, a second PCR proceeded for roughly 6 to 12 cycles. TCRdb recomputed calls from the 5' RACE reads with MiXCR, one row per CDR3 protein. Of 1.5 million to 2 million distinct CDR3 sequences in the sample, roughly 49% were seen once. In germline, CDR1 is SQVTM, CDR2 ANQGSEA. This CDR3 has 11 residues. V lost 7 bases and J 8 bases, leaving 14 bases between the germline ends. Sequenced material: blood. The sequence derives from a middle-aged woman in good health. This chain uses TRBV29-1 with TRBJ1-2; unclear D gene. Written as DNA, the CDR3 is TGCAGCGGACCGGGGAATAGGGGCTACACCTTC. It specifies CSGPGNRGYTF.